This is a list of T cell receptor beta chains from one sample in a study of Tregs in tolerant kidney transplant recipients. These receptors lack a known antigen. TCRdb's copy holds only in-frame clones and misses some; the assay was immunoSEQ multiplex PCR. The sample has about 44,000 clones, around 95% seen once. Sequenced sample: Tregs from blood cultured with allogeneic cells. These receptors all come from a human donor in good health. CDR3s include the opening cysteine and the closing phenylalanine or tryptophan. The D gene is left open where the match is weak.

d_call: .
j_call: TRBJ2-5
cdr3_length: 14
v_call: TRBV7-9
cdr3_nt: TGTGCCAGCAGCTTAGCAGGAGGGGTGGAGACCCAGTACTTC
cdr3_aa: CASSLAGGVETQYF

d_call: TRBD1
j_call: TRBJ1-5
cdr3_length: 15
v_call: TRBV6-4
cdr3_nt: TGTGCCTTTGGGACGGGACAGGGCCTTAATCAGCCCCAGCATTTT
cdr3_aa: CAFGTGQGLNQPQHF

d_call: .
j_call: TRBJ1-1
cdr3_length: 14
v_call: TRBV6-1
cdr3_nt: TGTGCCAGCAGTGGAGGGAGTGTGAACACTGAAGCTTTCTTT
cdr3_aa: CASSGGSVNTEAFF

d_call: .
j_call: TRBJ2-1
cdr3_length: 15
v_call: TRBV11-3
cdr3_nt: TGTGCCAGCAGCTTAGGAGACCTGTCCTACAATGAGCAGTTCTTC
cdr3_aa: CASSLGDLSYNEQFF

d_call: .
j_call: TRBJ1-1
cdr3_length: 11
v_call: TRBV20-1
cdr3_nt: TGCAGTGGGTGGGAGAACACTGAAGCTTTCTTT
cdr3_aa: CSGWENTEAFF

d_call: .
j_call: TRBJ1-1
cdr3_length: 21
v_call: TRBV21-1
cdr3_nt: TGTGCCAGCAGCAAAGCTTTTCAGTCCGAAGGACAGGGGGCCGTCGGCACTGAAGCTTTCTTT
cdr3_aa: CASSKAFQSEGQGAVGTEAFF

d_call: .
j_call: TRBJ1-5
cdr3_length: 15
v_call: TRBV7-9
cdr3_nt: TGTGCCAGCAGCTTAGACGGCCGTAGCAATCAGCCCCAGCATTTT
cdr3_aa: CASSLDGRSNQPQHF

d_call: .
j_call: TRBJ2-7
cdr3_length: 15
v_call: TRBV5-1
cdr3_nt: TGCGCCAGCAGCCCGGAGGGCAGGGGAGCCTACGAGCAGTACTTC
cdr3_aa: CASSPEGRGAYEQYF

d_call: TRBD2
j_call: TRBJ2-1
cdr3_length: 14
v_call: TRBV6-5
cdr3_nt: TGTGCCAGCAGTTCCCGGGACTATGTCAATGAGCAGTTCTTC
cdr3_aa: CASSSRDYVNEQFF

d_call: TRBD1
j_call: TRBJ1-2
cdr3_length: 13
v_call: TRBV6-6
cdr3_nt: TGTGCCAGCAGTTACTCGACAGGGGTTGGCTACACCTTC
cdr3_aa: CASSYSTGVGYTF

d_call: TRBD1
j_call: TRBJ2-2
cdr3_length: 14
v_call: TRBV5-1
cdr3_nt: TGCGCCAGCAGGGGACAGGGAAACACCGGGGAGCTGTTTTTT
cdr3_aa: CASRGQGNTGELFF

d_call: TRBD1
j_call: TRBJ2-7
cdr3_length: 16
v_call: TRBV5-1
cdr3_nt: TGCGCCAGCAGCTCCGGGACAGGGGTTTTAACCTACGAGCAGTACTTC
cdr3_aa: CASSSGTGVLTYEQYF

d_call: TRBD1
j_call: TRBJ2-3
cdr3_length: 15
v_call: TRBV5-1
cdr3_nt: TGCGCCAGCAATTTTGGGGACAGGGGAACAGATACGCAGTATTTT
cdr3_aa: CASNFGDRGTDTQYF

d_call: TRBD1
j_call: TRBJ2-7
cdr3_length: 17
v_call: TRBV28
cdr3_nt: TGTGCCAGCAGCGCCATCCCGGGACAGGGGCACCCCTACGAGCAGTACTTC
cdr3_aa: CASSAIPGQGHPYEQYF